Reported below is one T cell receptor (beta chain). Antigen specificity is unknown. This sample is drawn from a study of cytomegalovirus exposure and HLA in healthy donors. Broader study findings: Cytomegalovirus status, reportedly, was diagnosed with high specificity and sensitivity by the classifier. Through in vitro validation, three CMV-associated chains were shown to be specific for CMV antigens. Listed as cytomegalovirus-associated were approximately 160 TCR beta chains. It was found in a later analysis that first-cohort TCR clusters tended to co-occur in the 130 or so validation repertoires.

Germline trimming cut 5 bases from V and 3 bases from J; bases unmatched to any gene: 9. The CDR3 runs 16 residues. The germline V gene encodes CDR1 MNHEY and CDR2 SMNVEV (reference sequence). TCRdb's table, derived via immunoSEQ multiplex PCR, lists solely in-frame clones and lacks some. The profile covers approximately 150,000 clones, with roughly 89% appearing a single time and roughly 4.8% taken by the ten largest. The sequencing sample was made of PBMCs. The chain couples TRBV27 to TRBJ2-3; TRBD2 aligns across 9 bases. The receptor was isolated from a man aged 18 to 30 in good health and CMV-seropositive. This CDR3 is CASSTPTSGLTDTQYF. Here the CDR3 DNA reads TGTGCCAGCAGTACCCCGACTAGCGGCTTAACAGATACGCAGTATTTT.